The next 24 T cell receptor beta chains were all read from a single sample in a study of patients and donors after allogeneic stem cell transplantation (dated by TCRdb to the early 2020s). The protocol used for the library was RT-PCR. TCRdb records NextSeq 550 as the sequencer. TCRdb trimmed the raw reads at Q25, called clones with MiXCR and kept productive beta chains. Duplicate CDR3 protein sequences are folded into a single record with the most common DNA and genes. In this sample the table shows about 230,000 distinct CDR3 sequences, around 14% of which occur a single time. The ten top clones hold around 10% of the sample. Input material: blood, either unsorted or a sorted T cell fraction (not recorded which). The receptors were gathered from a human donor who was either an allogeneic HSCT recipient or a stem cell or donor lymphocyte infusion donor (not recorded which). It is not recorded whose cells these are; they may come from a transplant donor.

This clonotype turned up a few times. This chain links TRBV20-1 with TRBJ2-7; D remains ambiguous. The CDR3 loop spans 14 amino acids. V lost 5 bases to trimming and J lost 4 bases, with 18 bases between them. In germline, CDR1 is DFQATT, CDR2 SNEGSKA (reference sequence). The CDR3 region has the DNA TGCAGTGCTGTAGGAAGAACTTACGATTACGAGCAGTACTTC. Residues: CSAVGRTYDYEQYF.

The V and J genes are TRBV6-2 or TRBV6-3 and TRBJ2-4; no clear D. CDR1 and CDR2 (germline): MNHEY, SVGEGT. The CDR3 contains 16 residues. V was shortened by 2 bases and J by 5 bases, with 16 bases between the two germline ends. The CDR3 DNA is TGTGCCAGCAGTTACCCTAGGTTATGGGAAGAAAACATTCAGTACTTC. It specifies CASSYPRLWEENIQYF.

The chain uses TRBV20-1 and TRBJ2-5; D unclear. The germline V and J ends were trimmed by 0 bases and 3 bases, with 11 bases remaining between them. CDR1 is DFQATT, CDR2 SNEGSKA, per germline (reference sequence). CDR3 length: 14 amino acids. CDR3 protein: CSARDVNGEETQYF. As DNA, the CDR3 is TGCAGTGCTAGAGATGTTAACGGCGAAGAGACCCAGTACTTC.

V is TRBV7-2 and J is TRBJ2-5, with D possibly being TRBD1 (5 bases). V was trimmed by 5 bases and J by 4 bases, leaving 14 bases between them. CDR3 length: 14 amino acids. CDR1 and CDR2 (germline): SGHTA, FQGNSA. CDR3 nucleotide sequence: TGTGCCAGCAGCACAGGTCCAGGGCGAGAGACCCAGTACTTC. This encodes CASSTGPGRETQYF.

The DNA of the CDR3 is TGTGCCAGCAGCTTGATGGCGACAGGGGCCGGGGCGCCCCAGCATTTT. As protein: CASSLMATGAGAPQHF. The J gene is TRBJ1-5, the V gene TRBV13, with 8 nucleotides matching TRBD1. V gave up 3 bases and J gave up 9 bases; unmatched junction bases: 13. Per the germline V gene, CDR1 is PRHDT and CDR2 is FYEKMQ (reference sequence). The CDR3 contains 16 residues.

This clonotype showed up just a few times. The chain recombines TRBV7-3 with TRBJ2-2, with 8 bases fitting TRBD2. With V trimmed by 5 bases and J by 7 bases, 12 bases remained unmatched. CDR3 size: 16 residues. Per the germline V gene, CDR1 is SGHTA and CDR2 is FQGTGA. The CDR3 is CASSPTGLVNLGELFF. CDR3 DNA: TGTGCCAGCAGCCCAACGGGACTAGTTAACCTCGGGGAGCTGTTTTTT. Full variable domain (outside the CDR3, taken from reference TRBV7-3 and TRBJ2-2): GAGVSQTPSNKVTEKGKYVELRCDPISGHTALYWYRQSLGQGPEFLIYFQGTGAADDSGLPNDRFFAVRPEGSVSTLKIQRTERGDSAVYLCASSPTGLVNLGELFFGEGSRLTVL.

The CDR3 region is CASSPSGSGRAGETQYF. DNA of the CDR3: TGTGCCAGCAGCCCAAGTGGTAGCGGGAGGGCCGGGGAGACCCAGTACTTC. The genes are TRBV7-8 and TRBJ2-5; 11 positions match TRBD2. CDR1 is SGHVS and CDR2 is FQNEAQ in the germline V gene. V lost 5 bases to trimming and J lost 5 bases; unmatched junction nucleotides: 13. The CDR3 runs to 17 residues.

The chain has TRBV5-1 and TRBJ1-2; the match to TRBD1 covers 8 bases. The J segment lost 8 bases and the V segment lost 1 base, leaving 10 bases of the junction unmatched. The CDR3 length is 15 residues. Per the germline V gene, CDR1 is SGHRS and CDR2 is YFSETQ. The CDR3 is CASSLFGQGNSGYTF. DNA for the CDR3: TGCGCCAGCAGCTTGTTCGGACAGGGTAATAGCGGCTACACCTTC.

The CDR3 DNA sequence: TGTGCCAGCAGTTTATTTTCACTGAGTCGCCCTAACTATGGCTACACCTTC. Translating gives CASSLFSLSRPNYGYTF. The gene calls are TRBV28 and TRBJ1-2, with D uncertain. The germline V gene has CDR1 MDHEN and CDR2 SYDVKM. This CDR3 spans 17 amino acids. Between the trimmed V and J ends, which lost 1 base and 0 bases, there was a span of 15 bases.

This clonotype was seen a few times. The chain carries TRBV6-1 and TRBJ1-5; 10 bases line up with TRBD1. The CDR3 is made up of 16 amino acids. V lost 2 bases to trimming and J lost 5 bases; unmatched junction nucleotides: 6. Germline assignment: CDR1 MNHNS and CDR2 SASEGT. This CDR3 is CASSELRTGGYQPQHF. The CDR3 region has the DNA TGTGCCAGCAGTGAATTAAGGACAGGGGGATATCAGCCCCAGCATTTT.

This clonotype was seen a few times. CDR3 DNA sequence: TGTGCCACCAGTGATCCCGGCCCTAATGAAAAACTGTTTTTT. It encodes CATSDPGPNEKLFF. The chain joins TRBV24-1 to TRBJ1-4; D gene unclear. V lost 3 bases, J lost 3 bases, and 7 bases lay in between. Germline CDR1 reads KGHDR; CDR2 reads SFDVKD. The CDR3 sequence is 14 residues long.

This clonotype was seen only a few times. The V and J genes are TRBV20-1 and TRBJ1-2; D gene ambiguous. CDR1 DFQATT and CDR2 SNEGSKA come from the germline V gene (reference sequence). Trimming stripped 0 bases from V and 5 bases from J, with 10 bases between. This CDR3 has 13 amino acids. CDR3 residues: CSAREGSGYGYTF. For the CDR3, the DNA is TGCAGTGCTAGAGAGGGGAGCGGTTATGGCTACACCTTC.

Judged by abundance, this clonotype is large. The chain combines TRBV11-2 with TRBJ2-7; 7 bases are a match to TRBD2. Germline values: CDR1 SGHAT, CDR2 FQNNGV. The CDR3 is 16 amino acids. J gave up 1 base and V 1 base, and 7 bases lay outside the gene matches. CDR3 DNA sequence: TGTGCCAGCAGCTTAGTGGGTCAGCGGGGTTCCTACGAGCAGTACTTC. This gives the protein CASSLVGQRGSYEQYF.

Ten or more counts support this clonotype. V gene TRBV20-1 combines with J gene TRBJ2-5; D gene uncertain. This CDR3 contains 15 residues. V shed 0 bases and J shed 5 bases, with 16 bases lying between them. CDR1 DFQATT and CDR2 SNEGSKA come from the germline V gene (reference sequence). The CDR3 protein is CSARDDLGRGETQYF. CDR3 nucleotides: TGCAGTGCTAGAGATGATTTAGGGCGCGGCGAGACCCAGTACTTC.

Many counts were recorded for this clonotype. The V call is TRBV12-3 or TRBV12-4, the J call TRBJ1-2, with TRBD1 as a possible D gene (5 bases). The CDR3 consists of 13 residues. The V end lost 6 bases, the J end lost 4 bases, and 12 bases lay between the germline ends. CDR3 in DNA: TGTGCCAGCAGGCTGGGACGGTTCTATGGCTACACCTTC. It specifies CASRLGRFYGYTF.

This clonotype was seen at least ten times. V is TRBV12-3 or TRBV12-4 and J is TRBJ1-6; a possible D gene is TRBD1 (5 bases). V lost 6 bases and J lost 13, with 13 bases in between. There are 12 residues in the CDR3. DNA for the CDR3: TGTGCCAGCAGGCCGGGGGGGAAGCCCCTCCACTTT. It is translated as CASRPGGKPLHF.

This clonotype was recorded many times. This chain uses TRBV6-2 or TRBV6-3 with TRBJ1-5, with D uncertain. Germline-derived CDR1 and CDR2 are MNHEY and SVGEGT. The CDR3 is made up of 12 amino acids. The V end was cut by 5 bases, the J end by 5 bases, with 7 bases between. The CDR3 sequence: CASSRSHQPQHF. The CDR3 bases are TGTGCCAGCAGTAGAAGCCATCAGCCCCAGCATTTT.

The chain has TRBV20-1 and TRBJ2-1; 12 positions agree with TRBD2. The CDR3 extends over 15 amino acids. With V trimmed by 8 bases and J by 8 bases, 13 bases remained unmatched. Germline CDR1 is DFQATT and CDR2 is SNEGSKA (reference sequence). CDR3 loop: CSISTSGGNEDEQFF. The CDR3 DNA reads TGCAGTATTTCCACTAGCGGGGGGAATGAGGATGAGCAGTTCTTC.

This chain joins TRBV7-6 and TRBJ2-1; TRBD2 aligns across 12 bases. The CDR3 has 16 residues. Germline V gene data show CDR1 as SGHVS and CDR2 as FNYEAQ. The V and J ends lost 3 bases and 3 bases, in that order; junction bases with no gene match: 3. CDR3 in amino acids: CASSLTSGRLYNEQFF. DNA of the CDR3: TGTGCCAGCAGCTTGACTAGCGGGAGACTCTACAATGAGCAGTTCTTC.

This clonotype showed up just once. This rearrangement joins TRBV2 to TRBJ1-5; D gene unclear. Germline-derived CDR1 and CDR2 are SNHLY and FYNNEI. Trimming removed 6 bases from V and 3 bases from J, with 12 bases in between. There are 14 residues in the CDR3. The CDR3 region has the DNA TGTGCCAGCAGGCTGGACGGCACCAATCAGCCCCAGCATTTT. As protein: CASRLDGTNQPQHF.

This clonotype was seen only a few times. V is TRBV5-1 and J is TRBJ2-6; D possibly uses TRBD1 or TRBD2 (5 bases each). Trimming took 4 bases from V and 2 from J, leaving 10 bases between them. Germline V CDR1 and CDR2: SGHRS, YFSETQ. This CDR3 is 15 amino acids long. CDR3 nucleotide sequence: TGCGCCAGCAGCGGGGACCCAACTGGGGCCAACGTCCTGACTTTC. It translates to CASSGDPTGANVLTF.

This clonotype was seen repeatedly, ten times or more. CDR3 sequence reads: CASSAWRGQSGANVLTF. The DNA of the CDR3 is TGTGCCAGCAGTGCCTGGAGGGGACAGTCTGGGGCCAACGTCCTGACTTTC. The chain recombines TRBV2 with TRBJ2-6, with TRBD1 as a possible D gene (7 bases). Trimming pared 4 bases from V and 1 base from J, leaving 14 bases between. Germline CDR1 is SNHLY and CDR2 is FYNNEI. CDR3 size: 17 residues.

A few counts support this clonotype. V gene TRBV7-9 combines with J gene TRBJ1-1; the D is unclear. This CDR3 comprises 13 residues. In germline, CDR1 is SEHNR, CDR2 FQNEAQ (reference sequence). V was cut by 3 bases and J by 2 bases, with 7 bases left in between. CDR3 nucleotides: TGTGCCAGCAGCTTGGGGATAAACACTGAAGCTTTCTTT. It specifies CASSLGINTEAFF.

This clonotype was recorded many times. This sequence joins TRBV5-6 and TRBJ2-3; D perhaps matches TRBD1 (5 bases). This CDR3 has 15 amino acids. Germline lookup yields CDR1 SGHDT and CDR2 YYEEEE. The ends were cut back, 5 bases at V and 0 bases at J, with 13 bases in the middle. CDR3 in DNA: TGTGCCAGCAGTTATACAGGAGATAGCACAGATACGCAGTATTTT. Translation gives CASSYTGDSTDTQYF.